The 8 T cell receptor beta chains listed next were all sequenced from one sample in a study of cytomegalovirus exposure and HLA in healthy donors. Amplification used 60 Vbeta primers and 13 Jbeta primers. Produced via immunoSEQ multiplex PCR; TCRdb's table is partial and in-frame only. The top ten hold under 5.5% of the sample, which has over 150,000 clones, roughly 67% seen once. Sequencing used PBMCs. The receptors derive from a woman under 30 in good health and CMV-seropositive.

In nucleotides, the CDR3 is TGTGCCACCAGCAGAGAGGCTAGCGGGGCCCTGTCTGGGGGGCAGTATTTT. Amino acid sequence: CATSREASGALSGGQYF. The chain joins TRBV15 to TRBJ2-3, with 9 bases identical to TRBD2. Germline V lookup: CDR1 LNHNV, CDR2 YYDKDF (reference sequence). The CDR3 spans 17 residues. J lost 11 bases, V lost 0 bases, and 15 bases had no gene match. Full variable domain (rest looked up from reference TRBV15 and TRBJ2-3): DAMVIQNPRYQVTQFGKPVTLSCSQTLNHNVMYWYQQKSSQAPKLLFHYYDKDFNNEADTPDNFQSRRPNTSFCFLDIRSPGLGDTAMYLCATSREASGALSGGQYFGPGTRLTVL.

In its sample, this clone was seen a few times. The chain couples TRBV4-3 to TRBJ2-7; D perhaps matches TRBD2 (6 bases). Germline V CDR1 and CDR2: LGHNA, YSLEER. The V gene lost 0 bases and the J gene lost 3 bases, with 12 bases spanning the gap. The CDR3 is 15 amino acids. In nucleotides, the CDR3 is TGCGCCAGCAGCCAAGAACTAGCCGCATTCTACGAGCAGTACTTC. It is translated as CASSQELAAFYEQYF.

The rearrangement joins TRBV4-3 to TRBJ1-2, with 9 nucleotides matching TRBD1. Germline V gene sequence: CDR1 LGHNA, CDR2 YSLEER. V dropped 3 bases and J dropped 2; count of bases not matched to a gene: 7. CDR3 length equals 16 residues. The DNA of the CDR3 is TGCGCCAGCAGCCAGCTTACAGGGGGCCTAAACTATGGCTACACCTTC. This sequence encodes CASSQLTGGLNYGYTF.

The CDR3 DNA reads TGCGCCAGCAGCCGGTCGGGACAGGGAGTCTACGAGCAGTACTTC. Protein product: CASSRSGQGVYEQYF. The chain joins TRBV5-1 to TRBJ2-5; TRBD1 aligns across 9 bases. The J call is uncertain, as TRBJ2-7 better fits the DNA end. CDR3 length: 15 residues. Germline CDR1 is SGHRS and CDR2 is YFSETQ.

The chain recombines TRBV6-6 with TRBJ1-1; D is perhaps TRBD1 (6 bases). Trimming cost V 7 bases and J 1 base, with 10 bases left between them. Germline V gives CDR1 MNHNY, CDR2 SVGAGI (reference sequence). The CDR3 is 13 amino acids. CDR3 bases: TGTGCCAGCATGGGGGCGGCGAACACTGAAGCTTTCTTT. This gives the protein CASMGAANTEAFF.

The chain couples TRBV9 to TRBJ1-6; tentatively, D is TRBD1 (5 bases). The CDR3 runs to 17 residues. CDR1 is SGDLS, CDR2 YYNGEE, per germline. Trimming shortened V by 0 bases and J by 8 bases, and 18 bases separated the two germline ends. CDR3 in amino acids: CASSVARDGLKYSPLHF. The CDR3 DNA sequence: TGTGCCAGCAGCGTAGCGCGGGACGGGTTGAAATATTCACCCCTCCACTTT.

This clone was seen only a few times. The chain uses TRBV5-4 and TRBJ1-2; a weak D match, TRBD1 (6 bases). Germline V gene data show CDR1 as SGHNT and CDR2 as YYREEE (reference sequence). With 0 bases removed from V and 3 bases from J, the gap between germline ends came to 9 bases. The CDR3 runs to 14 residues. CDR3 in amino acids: CASSLGHRDYGYTF. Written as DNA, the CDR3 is TGTGCCAGCAGCTTGGGACACAGGGACTATGGCTACACCTTC.

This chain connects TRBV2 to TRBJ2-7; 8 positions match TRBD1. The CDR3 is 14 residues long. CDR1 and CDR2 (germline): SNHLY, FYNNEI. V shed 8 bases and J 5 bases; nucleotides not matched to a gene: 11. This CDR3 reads CASGRDRGRHEQYF. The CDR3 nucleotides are TGTGCCAGCGGGCGAGACAGGGGTCGGCACGAGCAGTACTTC.